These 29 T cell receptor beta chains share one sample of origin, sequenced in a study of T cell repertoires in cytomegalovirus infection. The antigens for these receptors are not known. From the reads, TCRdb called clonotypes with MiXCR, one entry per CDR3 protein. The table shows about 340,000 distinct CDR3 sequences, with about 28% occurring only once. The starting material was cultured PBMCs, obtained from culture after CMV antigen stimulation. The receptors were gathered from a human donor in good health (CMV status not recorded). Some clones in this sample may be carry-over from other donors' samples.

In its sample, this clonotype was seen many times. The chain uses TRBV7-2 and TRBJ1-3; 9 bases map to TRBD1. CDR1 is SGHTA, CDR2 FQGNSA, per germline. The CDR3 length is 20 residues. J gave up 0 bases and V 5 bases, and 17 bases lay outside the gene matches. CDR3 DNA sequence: TGTGCCAGCAGCACTCCCCCGGGACAGGGAACTACAGACTCTGGAAACACCATATATTTT. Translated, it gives CASSTPPGQGTTDSGNTIYF.

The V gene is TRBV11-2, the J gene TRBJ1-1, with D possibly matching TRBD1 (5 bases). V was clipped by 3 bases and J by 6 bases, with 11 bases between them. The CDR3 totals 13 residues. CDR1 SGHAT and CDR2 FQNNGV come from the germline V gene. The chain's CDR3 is CASSFSQGPEAFF. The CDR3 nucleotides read TGTGCCAGCAGCTTCTCCCAGGGCCCTGAAGCTTTCTTT. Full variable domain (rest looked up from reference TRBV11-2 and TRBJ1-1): EAGVAQSPRYKIIEKRQSVAFWCNPISGHATLYWYQQILGQGPKLLIQFQNNGVVDDSQLPKDRFSAERLKGVDSTLKIQPAKLEDSAVYLCASSFSQGPEAFFGQGTRLTVV.

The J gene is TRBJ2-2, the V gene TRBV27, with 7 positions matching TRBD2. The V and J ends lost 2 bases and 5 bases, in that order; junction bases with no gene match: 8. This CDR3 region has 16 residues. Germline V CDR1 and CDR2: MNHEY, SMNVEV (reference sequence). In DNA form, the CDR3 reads TGTGCCAGCAGTTTAAGTCCCGGGGGGAAAACCGGGGAGCTGTTTTTT. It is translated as CASSLSPGGKTGELFF.

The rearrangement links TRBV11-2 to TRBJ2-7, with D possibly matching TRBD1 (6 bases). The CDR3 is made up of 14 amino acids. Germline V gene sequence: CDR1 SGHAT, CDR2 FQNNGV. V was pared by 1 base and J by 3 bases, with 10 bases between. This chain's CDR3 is CASSLGQGNYEQYF. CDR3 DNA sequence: TGTGCCAGCAGCTTAGGGCAGGGGAACTACGAGCAGTACTTC.

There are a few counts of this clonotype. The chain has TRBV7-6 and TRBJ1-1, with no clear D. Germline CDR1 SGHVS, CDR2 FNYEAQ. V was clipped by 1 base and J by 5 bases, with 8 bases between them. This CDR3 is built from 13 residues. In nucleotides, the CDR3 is TGTGCCAGCAGCTTAGGGGCAGTGACTGAAGCTTTCTTT. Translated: CASSLGAVTEAFF.

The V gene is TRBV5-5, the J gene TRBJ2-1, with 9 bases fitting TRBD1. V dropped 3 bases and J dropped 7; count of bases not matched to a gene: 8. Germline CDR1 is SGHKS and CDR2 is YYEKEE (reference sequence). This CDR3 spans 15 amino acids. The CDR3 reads CASSWTGVVGNEQFF. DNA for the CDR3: TGTGCCAGCAGCTGGACAGGGGTGGTGGGGAATGAGCAGTTCTTC.

CDR3 in DNA: TGTGCCAGCAGTTACGACGGACTAGCGGGCACCTACGAGCAGTACTTC. Amino acid sequence: CASSYDGLAGTYEQYF. J is TRBJ2-7 and V is TRBV6-5; TRBD2 aligns across 11 bases. CDR1 MNHEY and CDR2 SVGAGI come from the germline V gene. CDR3 length: 16 residues. Unmatched junction bases numbered 5, after V lost 2 bases and J lost 2 bases.

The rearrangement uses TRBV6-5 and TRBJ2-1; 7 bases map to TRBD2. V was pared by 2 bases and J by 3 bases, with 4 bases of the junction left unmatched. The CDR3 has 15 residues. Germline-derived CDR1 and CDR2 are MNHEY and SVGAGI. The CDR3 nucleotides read TGTGCCAGCAGTTACCTAGCGGCAGACTACAATGAGCAGTTCTTC. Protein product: CASSYLAADYNEQFF.

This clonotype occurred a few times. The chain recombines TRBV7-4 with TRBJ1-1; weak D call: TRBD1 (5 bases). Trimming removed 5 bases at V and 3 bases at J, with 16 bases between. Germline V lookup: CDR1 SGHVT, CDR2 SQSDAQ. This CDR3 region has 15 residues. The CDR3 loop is CASSPRDRGYTEAFF. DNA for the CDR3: TGTGCCAGCAGCCCCCGGGACCGGGGCTACACTGAAGCTTTCTTT.

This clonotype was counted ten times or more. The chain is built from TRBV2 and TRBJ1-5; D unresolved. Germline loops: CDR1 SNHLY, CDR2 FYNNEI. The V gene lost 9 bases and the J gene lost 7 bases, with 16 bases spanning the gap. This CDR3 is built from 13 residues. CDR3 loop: CASLSDVEQPQHF. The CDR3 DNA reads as TGTGCCAGTCTCTCGGACGTAGAGCAGCCCCAGCATTTT. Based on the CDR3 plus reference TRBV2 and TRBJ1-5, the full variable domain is EPEVTQTPSHQVTQMGQEVILRCVPISNHLYFYWYRQILGQKVEFLVSFYNNEISEKSEIFDDQFSVERPDGSNFTLKIRSTKLEDSAMYFCASLSDVEQPQHFGDGTRLSIL.

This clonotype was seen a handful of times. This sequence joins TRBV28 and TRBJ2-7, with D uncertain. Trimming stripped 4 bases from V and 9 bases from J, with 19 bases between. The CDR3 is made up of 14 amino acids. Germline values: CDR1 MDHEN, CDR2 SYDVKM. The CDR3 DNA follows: TGTGCCAGCAGTTCAAGCCAGCCTCCCTGTGTGCAGTACTTC. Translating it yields CASSSSQPPCVQYF.

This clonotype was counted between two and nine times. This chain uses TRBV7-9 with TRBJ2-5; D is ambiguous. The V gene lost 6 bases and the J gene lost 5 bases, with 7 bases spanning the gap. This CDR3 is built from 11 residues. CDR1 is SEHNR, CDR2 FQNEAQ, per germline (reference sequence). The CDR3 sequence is CASRQEETQYF. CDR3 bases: TGTGCCAGCAGACAAGAGGAGACCCAGTACTTC.

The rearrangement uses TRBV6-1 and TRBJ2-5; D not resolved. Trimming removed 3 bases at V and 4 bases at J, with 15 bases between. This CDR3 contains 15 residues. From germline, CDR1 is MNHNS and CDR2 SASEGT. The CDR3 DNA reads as TGTGCCAGCAGTGATTATGATGCGGTCGGAGAGACCCAGTACTTC. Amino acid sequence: CASSDYDAVGETQYF.

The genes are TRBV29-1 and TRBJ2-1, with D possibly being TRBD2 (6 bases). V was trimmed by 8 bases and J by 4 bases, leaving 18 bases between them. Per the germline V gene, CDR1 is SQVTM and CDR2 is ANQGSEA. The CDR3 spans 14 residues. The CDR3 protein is CSSSDRREYNEQFF. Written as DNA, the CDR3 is TGCAGCTCCTCTGACCGGAGGGAATACAATGAGCAGTTCTTC.

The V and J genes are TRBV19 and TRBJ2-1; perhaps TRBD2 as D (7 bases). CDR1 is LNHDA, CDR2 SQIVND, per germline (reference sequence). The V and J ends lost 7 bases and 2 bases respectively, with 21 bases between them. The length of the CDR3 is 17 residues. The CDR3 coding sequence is TGTGCCAGTAACCCCCGCCGGGGGGCGAATACCTACAATGAGCAGTTCTTC. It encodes CASNPRRGANTYNEQFF. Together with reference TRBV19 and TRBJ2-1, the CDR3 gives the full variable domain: DGGITQSPKYLFRKEGQNVTLSCEQNLNHDAMYWYRQDPGQGLRLIYYSQIVNDFQKGDIAEGYSVSREKKESFPLTVTSAQKNPTAFYLCASNPRRGANTYNEQFFGPGTRLTVL.

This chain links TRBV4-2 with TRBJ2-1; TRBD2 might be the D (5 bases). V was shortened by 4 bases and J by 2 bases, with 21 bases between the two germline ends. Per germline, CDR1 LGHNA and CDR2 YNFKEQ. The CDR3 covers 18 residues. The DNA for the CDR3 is TGTGCCAGCAGCCCAGATCCAGGACTTGCTCCTCCCTACAATGAGCAGTTCTTC. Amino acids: CASSPDPGLAPPYNEQFF.

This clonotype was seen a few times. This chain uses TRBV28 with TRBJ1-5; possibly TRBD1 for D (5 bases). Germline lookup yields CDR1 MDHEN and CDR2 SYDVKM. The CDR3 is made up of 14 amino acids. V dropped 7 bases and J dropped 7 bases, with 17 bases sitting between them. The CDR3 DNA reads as TGTGCCAGCACCCTTTTAAGGGACGTCCAGCCCCAGCATTTT. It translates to CASTLLRDVQPQHF.

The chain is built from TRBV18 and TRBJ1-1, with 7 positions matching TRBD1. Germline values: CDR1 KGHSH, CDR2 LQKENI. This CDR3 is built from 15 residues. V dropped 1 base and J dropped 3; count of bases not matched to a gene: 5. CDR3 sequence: CASSPRQGRDTEAFF. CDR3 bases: TGTGCCAGCTCACCACGACAGGGCCGAGACACTGAAGCTTTCTTT.

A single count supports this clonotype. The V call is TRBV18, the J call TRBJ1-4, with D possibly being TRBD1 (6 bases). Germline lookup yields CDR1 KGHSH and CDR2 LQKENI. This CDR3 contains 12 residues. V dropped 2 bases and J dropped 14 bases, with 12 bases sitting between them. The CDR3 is CASSPNAGVLFF. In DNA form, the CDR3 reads TGTGCCAGCTCACCAAATGCAGGGGTTCTGTTTTTT.

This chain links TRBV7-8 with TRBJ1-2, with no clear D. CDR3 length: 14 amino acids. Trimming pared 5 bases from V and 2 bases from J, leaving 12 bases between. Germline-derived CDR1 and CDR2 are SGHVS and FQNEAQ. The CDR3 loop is CASSGGILNYGYTF. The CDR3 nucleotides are TGTGCCAGCAGCGGCGGGATTCTGAACTATGGCTACACCTTC.

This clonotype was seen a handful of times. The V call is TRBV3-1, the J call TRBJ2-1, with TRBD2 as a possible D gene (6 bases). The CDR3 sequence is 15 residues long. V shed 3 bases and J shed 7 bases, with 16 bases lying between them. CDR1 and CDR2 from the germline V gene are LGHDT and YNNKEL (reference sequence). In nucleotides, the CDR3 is TGTGCCAGCAGCCAGGTGGAGGGCCGGGAGAATGAGCAGTTCTTC. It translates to CASSQVEGRENEQFF.

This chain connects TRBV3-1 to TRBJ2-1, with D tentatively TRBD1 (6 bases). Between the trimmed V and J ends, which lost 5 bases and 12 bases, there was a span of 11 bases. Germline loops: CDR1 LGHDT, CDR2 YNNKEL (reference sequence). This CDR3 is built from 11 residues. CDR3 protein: CASSVQGAQFF. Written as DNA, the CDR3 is TGTGCCAGCAGCGTACAGGGCGCGCAGTTCTTC.

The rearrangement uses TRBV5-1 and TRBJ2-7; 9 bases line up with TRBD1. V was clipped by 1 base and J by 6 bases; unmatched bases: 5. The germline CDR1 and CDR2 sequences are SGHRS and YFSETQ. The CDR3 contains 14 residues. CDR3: CASSLRTGAGEQYF. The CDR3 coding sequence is TGCGCCAGCAGCTTGAGGACAGGGGCTGGCGAGCAGTACTTC.

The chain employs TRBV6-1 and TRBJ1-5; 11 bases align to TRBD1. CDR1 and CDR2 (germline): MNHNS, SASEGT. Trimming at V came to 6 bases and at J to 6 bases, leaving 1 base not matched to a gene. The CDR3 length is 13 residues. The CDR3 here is CASRGQGGQPQHF. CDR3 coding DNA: TGTGCCAGCAGGGGACAGGGGGGTCAGCCCCAGCATTTT.

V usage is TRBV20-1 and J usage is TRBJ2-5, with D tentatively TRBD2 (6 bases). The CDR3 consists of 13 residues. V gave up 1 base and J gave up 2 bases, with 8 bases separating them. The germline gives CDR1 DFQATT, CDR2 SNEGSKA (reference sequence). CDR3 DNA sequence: TGCAGTGCTAGAGGGGGGGTTCAAGAGACCCAGTACTTC. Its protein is CSARGGVQETQYF.

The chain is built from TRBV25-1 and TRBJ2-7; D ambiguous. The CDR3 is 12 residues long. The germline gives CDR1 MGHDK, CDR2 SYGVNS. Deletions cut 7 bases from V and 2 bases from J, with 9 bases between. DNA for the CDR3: TGTGCCAGCACCGACGGAACCTACGAGCAGTACTTC. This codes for CASTDGTYEQYF.

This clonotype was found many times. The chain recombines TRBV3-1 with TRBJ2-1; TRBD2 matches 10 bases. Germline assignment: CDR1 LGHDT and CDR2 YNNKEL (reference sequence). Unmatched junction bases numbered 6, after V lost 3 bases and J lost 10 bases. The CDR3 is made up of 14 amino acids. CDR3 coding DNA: TGTGCCAGCAGCCATGGGACTAGCGTGAGCGAGCAGTTCTTC. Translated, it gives CASSHGTSVSEQFF.

The CDR3 DNA follows: TGTGCCAGCAGCGATGTTACTAGCGGGAGTTTGCCAGATACGCAGTATTTT. This translates into CASSDVTSGSLPDTQYF. The gene calls are TRBV6-4 and TRBJ2-3; the match to TRBD2 covers 11 bases. Germline CDR1 MRHNA, CDR2 SNTAGT. The CDR3 sequence is 17 residues long. V shed 6 bases, J shed 4 bases, and the junction held 12 bases outside the gene matches.

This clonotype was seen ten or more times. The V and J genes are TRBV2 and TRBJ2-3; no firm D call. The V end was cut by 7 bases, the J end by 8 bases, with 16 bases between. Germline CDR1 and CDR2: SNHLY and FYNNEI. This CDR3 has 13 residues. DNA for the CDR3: TGTGCCAGCAATCCCCTCCCGGACGCTACGCAGTATTTT. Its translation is CASNPLPDATQYF.